This paragraph reports one TCR beta chain. Source study methods: Estimates of nucleated cell counts were drawn from the amplification of reference gene primers. Here immunoSEQ multiplex PCR was the method, and the copy in TCRdb shows in-frame clones only, minus some. Clone size and V and J calls were adopted from that table, with D and trimming inferred from the DNA. The sample lists some 220,000 clones, about 90% occurring once. The entry originates in a study of blood T cell repertoires in COVID-19. The CDR3 is made up of 16 amino acids. V was clipped by 0 bases and J by 4 bases; unmatched bases: 7. CDR1 and CDR2 from the germline V gene are SGHVS and FQNEAQ. Participant-given clinical history determined each cohort assignment.

The sample taken for sequencing was PBMCs or T cells enriched from blood (not recorded which). The sequence was collected from a woman in her forties or fifties in a cohort exposed to, infected with or recovered from COVID-19 (not recorded which). The rearrangement uses TRBV7-8 and TRBJ1-2; 8 nucleotides align to TRBD1. The CDR3 coding sequence is TGTGCCAGCAGCTTAGCGCGGGTCGACAGGGGCTATGGCTACACCTTC. As protein: CASSLARVDRGYGYTF.